The next 32 T cell receptor beta chains were all read from a single sample in a study of early T cells in non-severe SARS-CoV-2 infection (dated by TCRdb to the early 2020s). The receptor library was made with 5' RACE. The reads were generated on a NextSeq 500. The raw public reads went through TCRdb reprocessing: fastp at Q25, MiXCR clone calling, in-frame beta chains kept. Entries are consolidated by CDR3 protein sequence, retaining the most common genes and DNA. The sample profile shows about 79,000 distinct CDR3 sequences; less than 15% of them were found once. The top ten clones comprise about 6.1% of the sample. Material: whole blood. All receptors derive from an adult who was a healthcare worker with PCR-confirmed SARS-CoV-2 infection or an uninfected control (not recorded which).

This clonotype was seen repeatedly, ten times or more. Written as DNA, the CDR3 is TGCAGTGCTAGATCCGGACAGGGAGAGATCAATGAGCAGTTCTTC. Its translation: CSARSGQGEINEQFF. This rearrangement joins TRBV20-1 to TRBJ2-1; TRBD1 aligns across 8 bases. Germline V CDR1 and CDR2: DFQATT, SNEGSKA (reference sequence). The CDR3 length is 15 residues. J was trimmed by 6 bases and V by 2 bases; bases with no gene match: 9.

V usage is TRBV9 and J usage is TRBJ1-1, with 7 bases fitting TRBD1. Germline lookup yields CDR1 SGDLS and CDR2 YYNGEE. CDR3 length: 14 residues. V shed 3 bases, J shed 6 bases, and the junction held 8 bases outside the gene matches. Here the CDR3 DNA reads TGTGCCAGCAGCGGATTTTTAGGGGGCTCTGAAGCTTTCTTT. As protein: CASSGFLGGSEAFF.

This clonotype was seen a handful of times. The J gene is TRBJ1-4, the V gene TRBV5-1; a possible D gene is TRBD1 (6 bases). Per the germline V gene, CDR1 is SGHRS and CDR2 is YFSETQ. This CDR3 contains 15 residues. Trimming left V 4 bases short and J 0 bases short, with 10 bases between. CDR3 DNA sequence: TGCGCCAGCAGCCCCGGGACACCAACTAATGAAAAACTGTTTTTT. Amino acids: CASSPGTPTNEKLFF.

The J gene is TRBJ2-7, the V gene TRBV29-1, with D hard to call. The V end lost 8 bases, the J end lost 0 bases, and 11 bases lay between the germline ends. Germline V gene sequence: CDR1 SQVTM, CDR2 ANQGSEA. The CDR3 covers 12 residues. The DNA of the CDR3 is TGCAGCACCCGGGCTGGCTCCTACGAGCAGTACTTC. Translation: CSTRAGSYEQYF.

This clonotype has ten or more counts. V and J are TRBV18 and TRBJ2-1; TRBD2 matches at 7 bases. CDR3 length equals 15 residues. The J segment lost 5 bases and the V segment lost 3 bases, leaving 7 bases of the junction unmatched. Germline V gene data show CDR1 as KGHSH and CDR2 as LQKENI. CDR3 residues: CASSPYLADNNEQFF. CDR3 bases: TGTGCCAGCTCACCGTATCTAGCGGATAACAATGAGCAGTTCTTC.

This clonotype appeared many times. The chain links TRBV14 to TRBJ1-6; 7 bases match TRBD1. CDR1 is SGHDN, CDR2 FVKESK, per germline. The CDR3 spans 18 residues. J lost 1 base, V lost 2 bases, and 8 bases had no gene match. This CDR3 reads CASSQWGRGSSYNSPLHF. The DNA of the CDR3 is TGTGCCAGCAGCCAATGGGGCAGGGGGAGTTCCTATAATTCACCCCTCCACTTT.

A single count supports this clonotype. The chain employs TRBV12-3 or TRBV12-4 and TRBJ2-5; 9 bases line up with TRBD2. The V segment lost 7 bases and the J segment 5 bases; nucleotides outside the gene matches: 14. The CDR3 runs to 16 residues. CDR3 bases: TGTGCCAGCATCCTTTCAGGGACTAGCTGGGTGGAGACCCAGTACTTC. This sequence encodes CASILSGTSWVETQYF.

The V gene is TRBV12-3 or TRBV12-4, the J gene TRBJ2-5; a possible D gene is TRBD2 (5 bases). CDR3 length: 13 residues. Deletions cut 5 bases from V and 3 bases from J, with 10 bases between. In DNA, the CDR3 is TGTGCCAGCAGTGGACGGGGAAAAGAGACCCAGTACTTC. This translates into CASSGRGKETQYF.

This clonotype was seen many times. J is TRBJ2-2 and V is TRBV5-4; TRBD2 matches at 7 bases. The CDR3 has 16 residues. The germline V gene has CDR1 SGHNT and CDR2 YYREEE (reference sequence). The ends lost 3 bases at V and 1 base at J; junction bases unmatched: 6. In DNA form, the CDR3 reads TGTGCCAGCAGCTGGGGAGCGGGAATGAACACCGGGGAGCTGTTTTTT. Translating gives CASSWGAGMNTGELFF.

Many counts were recorded for this clonotype. CDR3 region: CASSQGSRLSTEAFF. CDR3 nucleotides: TGCGCCAGCAGCCAAGGATCGAGGTTGAGCACTGAAGCTTTCTTT. The chain is built from TRBV4-1 and TRBJ1-1; D gene uncertain. The germline V gene has CDR1 MGHRA and CDR2 YSYEKL. The CDR3 runs 15 residues. Trimming took off 1 base at V and 4 bases at J, with 13 bases between the two ends.

This clonotype has just a few counts. The gene calls are TRBV4-1 and TRBJ1-5; the match to TRBD1 covers 8 bases. V trimming: 3 bases; J trimming: 7 bases; junction bases outside the gene matches: 8. The CDR3 totals 15 residues. CDR1 MGHRA and CDR2 YSYEKL come from the germline V gene. The CDR3 DNA reads TGCGCCAGCAGCCACGAGACAGGGGTTGGACAGCCCCAGCATTTT. Its protein product is CASSHETGVGQPQHF.

The genes are TRBV5-1 and TRBJ2-2; D not resolved. Germline V gene data show CDR1 as SGHRS and CDR2 as YFSETQ. The CDR3 contains 14 residues. V was clipped by 0 bases and J by 6 bases, with 9 bases between them. In DNA, the CDR3 is TGCGCCAGCAGCTTGGTGGCAGTATCCGGGGAGCTGTTTTTT. Protein: CASSLVAVSGELFF. Based on the CDR3 plus reference TRBV5-1 and TRBJ2-2, the full variable domain is KAGVTQTPRYLIKTRGQQVTLSCSPISGHRSVSWYQQTPGQGLQFLFEYFSETQRNKGNFPGRFSGRQFSNSRSEMNVSTLELGDSALYLCASSLVAVSGELFFGEGSRLTVL.

The genes are TRBV20-1 and TRBJ2-1; a possible D gene is TRBD2 (6 bases). V lost 3 bases to trimming and J lost 2 bases, with 14 bases between them. CDR3 size: 15 residues. Germline-derived CDR1 and CDR2 are DFQATT and SNEGSKA (reference sequence). The CDR3 DNA reads TGCAGTGCTAGGGCCCTGAGCGGGCCCTACAATGAGCAGTTCTTC. Its protein is CSARALSGPYNEQFF.

This clonotype has a count of ten or more. DNA of the CDR3: TGTGCCTGGAGTAAAACGGGGACCTACAATGAGCAGTTCTTC. Translated: CAWSKTGTYNEQFF. The chain carries TRBV30 and TRBJ2-1; a weak D match, TRBD2 (5 bases). Germline CDR1 is GTSNPN and CDR2 is SVGIG (reference sequence). Trimming cost V 2 bases and J 2 bases, with 10 bases left between them. CDR3 length equals 14 residues. Looking up the rest from reference TRBV30 and TRBJ2-1 gives the full variable domain: SQTIHQWPATLVQPVGSPLSLECTVEGTSNPNLYWYRQAAGRGLQLLFYSVGIGQISSEVPQNLSASRPQDRQFILSSKKLLLSDSGFYLCAWSKTGTYNEQFFGPGTRLTVL.

Ten or more counts support this clonotype. The genes are TRBV3-1 and TRBJ1-1; D perhaps matches TRBD1 (5 bases). The length of the CDR3 is 14 residues. V was pared by 1 base and J by 5 bases, with 11 bases between. The germline V gene encodes CDR1 LGHDT and CDR2 YNNKEL (reference sequence). The CDR3 DNA reads as TGTGCCAGCAGCCAAGTGCAGGGAGGGACTGAAGCTTTCTTT. Its translation is CASSQVQGGTEAFF.

The chain has TRBV28 and TRBJ2-1, with no clear D. V was pared by 5 bases and J by 4 bases, with 12 bases between. This CDR3 contains 14 residues. Germline V gene lookup returns CDR1 MDHEN and CDR2 SYDVKM. The DNA for the CDR3 is TGTGCCAGCAGTCCTCGGACCCTTTACAATGAGCAGTTCTTC. It specifies CASSPRTLYNEQFF.

This clonotype occurred many times. This chain joins TRBV20-1 and TRBJ2-5; D not resolved. Trimming pared 5 bases from V and 4 bases from J, leaving 8 bases between. Germline loops: CDR1 DFQATT, CDR2 SNEGSKA (reference sequence). The CDR3 totals 11 residues. The CDR3 DNA reads as TGCAGTGCTCAGACGCCAGAGACCCAGTACTTC. Residues: CSAQTPETQYF.

This clonotype was counted between two and nine times. V is TRBV9 and J is TRBJ2-5; 7 bases map to TRBD2. Losses at the gene ends were 3 bases for V and 1 base for J; bases not matched to a gene: 0. The CDR3 spans 13 residues. Germline lookup yields CDR1 SGDLS and CDR2 YYNGEE. The CDR3 here is CASSGTSQETQYF. The CDR3 DNA reads TGTGCCAGCAGCGGGACTAGCCAAGAGACCCAGTACTTC.

The CDR3 DNA reads as TGTGCCAGCAGTTTAAGCAGTGGAAACACCATATATTTT. Translation: CASSLSSGNTIYF. The chain couples TRBV28 to TRBJ1-3; no firm D call. V was clipped by 2 bases and J by 3 bases, with 5 bases between them. CDR1 MDHEN and CDR2 SYDVKM come from the germline V gene. The CDR3 sequence is 13 residues long.

This clonotype was counted only a few times. The J gene is TRBJ1-3, the V gene TRBV5-4; no reliable D call. Between the trimmed V and J ends, which lost 0 bases and 8 bases, there was a span of 6 bases. Germline V gene sequence: CDR1 SGHNT, CDR2 YYREEE (reference sequence). The CDR3 totals 12 residues. Here the CDR3 reads CASSLGTDTIYF. CDR3 DNA sequence: TGTGCCAGCAGCTTGGGGACGGACACCATATATTTT. Drawing the rest from reference TRBV5-4 and TRBJ1-3, the complete variable domain is ETGVTQSPTHLIKTRGQQVTLRCSSQSGHNTVSWYQQALGQGPQFIFQYYREEENGRGNFPPRFSGLQFPNYSSELNVNALELDDSALYLCASSLGTDTIYFGEGSWLTVV.

This clonotype was picked up a small number of times. J is TRBJ1-1 and V is TRBV7-9; D not certain. Trimming removed 5 bases from V and 5 bases from J, with 15 bases in between. This CDR3 comprises 14 residues. Germline V gene lookup returns CDR1 SEHNR and CDR2 FQNEAQ (reference sequence). DNA of the CDR3: TGTGCCAGCAGCCCTAATACAGTGGGAACTGAAGCTTTCTTT. This sequence encodes CASSPNTVGTEAFF. Full variable domain (rest looked up from reference TRBV7-9 and TRBJ1-1): DTGVSQNPRHKITKRGQNVTFRCDPISEHNRLYWYRQTLGQGPEFLTYFQNEAQLEKSRLLSDRFSAERPKGSFSTLEIQRTEQGDSAMYLCASSPNTVGTEAFFGQGTRLTVV.

A few counts support this clonotype. The chain joins TRBV25-1 to TRBJ2-7; D uncertain. This CDR3 has 15 residues. From germline, CDR1 is MGHDK and CDR2 SYGVNS. V dropped 5 bases and J dropped 9 bases, with 23 bases sitting between them. CDR3 in DNA: TGTGCCAGCAGTCCCCCCTTGGGCCCCTCGACGGGGCAGTACTTC. Translated, it gives CASSPPLGPSTGQYF.

This rearrangement joins TRBV30 to TRBJ1-4; TRBD1 might be the D (5 bases). Trimming removed 2 bases from V and 7 bases from J, with 14 bases in between. The germline V gene encodes CDR1 GTSNPN and CDR2 SVGIG (reference sequence). This CDR3 has 14 amino acids. The DNA of the CDR3 is TGTGCCTGGAGTACCCGGGGGACCTCTGAAAAACTGTTTTTT. Its translation: CAWSTRGTSEKLFF. The full variable domain, its missing parts supplied by reference TRBV30 and TRBJ1-4, is SQTIHQWPATLVQPVGSPLSLECTVEGTSNPNLYWYRQAAGRGLQLLFYSVGIGQISSEVPQNLSASRPQDRQFILSSKKLLLSDSGFYLCAWSTRGTSEKLFFGSGTQLSVL.

J is TRBJ1-1 and V is TRBV27; 7 bases match TRBD1. Trimming at V came to 1 base and at J to 1 base, leaving 3 bases not matched to a gene. The germline gives CDR1 MNHEY, CDR2 SMNVEV (reference sequence). The CDR3 runs to 15 residues. CDR3: CASSLYRGSNTEAFF. The CDR3, as DNA: TGTGCCAGCAGTTTATACAGGGGATCGAACACTGAAGCTTTCTTT.

This clonotype was seen more than once but under ten times. The gene calls are TRBV6-5 and TRBJ2-4; TRBD2 agrees at 11 bases. The CDR3 totals 16 residues. Germline-derived CDR1 and CDR2 are MNHEY and SVGAGI. The J segment lost 5 bases and the V segment lost 6 bases, leaving 9 bases of the junction unmatched. The CDR3 protein is CASSHYGTSGENIQYF. CDR3 nucleotide sequence: TGTGCCAGCAGCCATTACGGGACTAGCGGAGAAAACATTCAGTACTTC.

The V gene is TRBV2, the J gene TRBJ2-7, with TRBD2 identical over 13 bases. V lost 6 bases, J lost 0 bases, and 11 bases stayed unmatched. Germline V gene data show CDR1 as SNHLY and CDR2 as FYNNEI. CDR3 size: 18 residues. The CDR3: CASSLGLAGARASYEQYF. CDR3 DNA: TGTGCCAGCAGCCTCGGACTAGCGGGGGCGAGGGCCTCCTACGAGCAGTACTTC.

This clonotype was counted at least ten times. V and J are TRBV19 and TRBJ2-7; the match to TRBD1 covers 7 bases. The CDR3 contains 16 residues. The germline V gene encodes CDR1 LNHDA and CDR2 SQIVND (reference sequence). V lost 5 bases, J lost 6 bases, and 16 bases stayed unmatched. CDR3 sequence reads: CASSSSGTAAMGEQYF. Here the CDR3 DNA reads TGTGCCAGTAGTTCTTCCGGGACAGCGGCCATGGGCGAGCAGTACTTC.

This clonotype showed up many times. The rearrangement links TRBV19 to TRBJ2-1; 10 bases fit TRBD2. The length of the CDR3 is 15 residues. Germline V gene lookup returns CDR1 LNHDA and CDR2 SQIVND (reference sequence). V dropped 6 bases and J dropped 4; count of bases not matched to a gene: 6. CDR3 sequence (DNA): TGTGCCAGTAGCATTGGGACTAGCGCATACAATGAGCAGTTCTTC. Translation gives CASSIGTSAYNEQFF.

This chain joins TRBV19 and TRBJ2-1, with D perhaps matching TRBD2 (7 bases). The germline V and J ends were trimmed by 5 bases and 10 bases, with 15 bases remaining between them. This CDR3 has 13 residues. Germline V gene sequence: CDR1 LNHDA, CDR2 SQIVND (reference sequence). The CDR3 DNA reads as TGTGCCAGTAGTGGACTAGTAGGGGGGGAGCAGTTCTTC. Translated: CASSGLVGGEQFF.

The V gene is TRBV27, the J gene TRBJ2-2; D is undetermined. In germline, CDR1 is MNHEY, CDR2 SMNVEV (reference sequence). V lost 1 base and J lost 3, with 3 bases in between. There are 13 residues in the CDR3. CDR3 region: CASSLWYTGELFF. CDR3 in DNA: TGTGCCAGCAGTTTATGGTACACCGGGGAGCTGTTTTTT.

This clonotype was observed many times. The chain couples TRBV7-2 to TRBJ2-6; D unclear. V shed 1 base and J shed 0 bases, with 4 bases lying between them. The CDR3 spans 15 residues. Germline assignment: CDR1 SGHTA and CDR2 FQGNSA. The CDR3 spells CASSLGASGANVLTF. Here the CDR3 DNA reads TGTGCCAGCAGCTTAGGAGCCTCTGGGGCCAACGTCCTGACTTTC.

The J gene is TRBJ2-4, the V gene TRBV29-1, with 7 bases aligning to TRBD1. CDR1 is SQVTM, CDR2 ANQGSEA, per germline. CDR3 length: 13 residues. The ends lost 5 bases at V and 5 bases at J; junction bases unmatched: 6. The DNA for the CDR3 is TGCAGCGTTCGCGAGGGGGCCCAAAACATTCAGTACTTC. Protein: CSVREGAQNIQYF.